The source of this T cell receptor (beta chain) is a study of cytomegalovirus exposure and HLA in healthy donors. The study, taken as a whole, reports: An observed cluster of highly shared sequence variants was recorded as a likely sequencing artifact. As a later analysis showed, a missense DCLRE1C variant was linked to trimming of TCR beta V- and J-genes.

Samples came from healthy bone marrow donors. Vbeta (60) and Jbeta (13) primers were used in the PCR. Produced via immunoSEQ multiplex PCR; TCRdb's table is partial and in-frame only. The sample yields 140,000 to 150,000 clones, around 67% seen once. Regarding this clone: As yet, its antigen is unknown.

The V and J ends lost 2 bases and 4 bases respectively, with 13 bases between them. CDR1 and CDR2 from the germline V gene are SGHTA and FQGNSA. The CDR3 extends over 15 amino acids. The chain combines TRBV7-2 with TRBJ2-3, with D maybe TRBD2 (7 bases). The origin of this receptor is a woman in her late teens or twenties in good health and CMV-seronegative. The specimen sequenced was PBMCs. The chain's CDR3 is CASSLRGGQADTQYF. CDR3 coding DNA: TGTGCCAGCAGCTTAAGGGGGGGCCAGGCAGATACGCAGTATTTT.